Listed below are T cell receptor beta chains from one sample, sequenced in a study of Ad26.COV2.S vaccination and SARS-CoV-2 variants. Sequencing used immunoSEQ multiplex PCR; TCRdb keeps in-frame clones, though not all of them. The data hold over 400,000 clones, with 90% observed a single time. The sequences come from peripheral blood, collected in a trial of Ad26.COV2.S vaccine versus placebo. The origin of the receptors is a person between 18 and 60 years old who received the Ad26.COV2.S COVID-19 vaccine or a placebo. Each CDR3 is given with its conserved first and last residue. The D gene is left open where the match is weak. Clone size is shown for a subset of rows, as once, few, many or a class of expanded clone.

- | - | TRBJ2-1 | TRBV19 | CATHAGGGLNEQFF | TGTGCCACTCATGCGGGTGGCGGCCTCAATGAGCAGTTCTTC
TRBD2 | few | TRBJ2-7 | TRBV30 | CASEREGRNEQYF | TGTGCCTCCGAGCGGGAGGGCCGCAACGAGCAGTACTTC
- | once | TRBJ1-4 | TRBV29-1 | CSADINEKLFF | TGCAGCGCGGACATTAATGAAAAACTGTTTTTT
- | - | TRBJ2-1 | TRBV5-8 | CASRRVAGSYNEQFF | TGTGCCAGCCGGAGGGTAGCCGGGTCCTACAATGAGCAGTTCTTC
- | - | TRBJ1-1 | TRBV15 | CATSRVLNTEAFF | TGTGCCACCAGCAGAGTACTGAACACTGAAGCTTTCTTT
TRBD2 | few | TRBJ2-2 | TRBV4-1 | CASSQVVLAGDVAGELFF | TGCGCCAGCAGCCAAGTAGTACTAGCGGGAGATGTAGCCGGGGAGCTGTTTTTT
TRBD1 | - | TRBJ1-5 | TRBV19 | CASTTDRDGQPQHF | TGTGCCAGTACTACGGACAGGGACGGTCAGCCCCAGCATTTT
- | - | TRBJ1-1 | TRBV7-9 | CASSLRPANMNTEAFF | TGTGCCAGCAGCTTACGGCCGGCAAACATGAACACTGAAGCTTTCTTT
- | - | TRBJ2-7 | TRBV12-3/TRBV12-4 | CASSLGHGKGIF | TGTGCCAGCAGTTTAGGTCACGGGAAGGGGATCTTC
- | - | TRBJ1-4 | TRBV6-5 | CASSTPGEGEKLFF | TGTGCCAGCAGCACTCCAGGGGAGGGGGAAAAACTGTTTTTT
- | - | TRBJ1-1 | TRBV19 | CASTSLGAMNTEAFF | TGTGCCAGTACCTCCCTAGGGGCAATGAACACTGAAGCTTTCTTT
- | - | TRBJ2-1 | TRBV7-6 | CASSREINGYYNEQFF | TGTGCCAGCAGCCGAGAGATTAACGGGTACTACAATGAGCAGTTCTTC
TRBD1 | - | TRBJ2-1 | TRBV10-3 | CAISEPLGRTGMNEQFF | TGTGCCATCAGTGAGCCCCTGGGGAGGACAGGGATGAATGAGCAGTTCTTC
TRBD1 | - | TRBJ2-7 | TRBV7-8 | CASSMGQGTEQYF | TGTGCCAGCAGCATGGGACAGGGGACCGAGCAGTACTTC
TRBD2 | - | TRBJ2-1 | TRBV13 | CASSPRGLAGDEQFF | TGTGCCAGCAGCCCCAGGGGACTAGCGGGAGACGAGCAGTTCTTC
- | once | TRBJ1-2 | TRBV9 | CASSVGGGTNYGYTF | TGTGCCAGCAGCGTAGGTGGGGGAACTAACTATGGCTACACCTTC
- | - | TRBJ2-7 | TRBV7-3 | CASSLGLAYEQYF | TGTGCCAGCAGCCTGGGCCTGGCCTACGAGCAGTACTTC
- | - | TRBJ2-7 | TRBV6-6 | CASSRGWAYEQYF | TGTGCCAGCAGCCGAGGGTGGGCCTACGAGCAGTACTTC
- | - | TRBJ1-5 | TRBV7-8 | CASSLVSGISNQPQHF | TGTGCCAGCAGCTTAGTATCAGGGATTAGCAATCAGCCCCAGCATTTT
TRBD2 | - | TRBJ2-7 | TRBV24-1 | CATSDPGLDSYEQYF | TGTGCCACCAGTGATCCTGGACTAGATTCCTACGAGCAGTACTTC
- | many | TRBJ2-1 | TRBV19 | CASSSAGASSYNEQFF | TGTGCCAGTAGCTCAGCGGGCGCGAGCTCCTACAATGAGCAGTTCTTC
TRBD2 | - | TRBJ2-1 | TRBV27 | CASSAGGPPEQFF | TGTGCCAGCAGTGCGGGAGGCCCACCTGAGCAGTTCTTC
- | - | TRBJ2-2 | TRBV24-1 | CATSDEGHTGELFF | TGTGCCACCAGTGATGAGGGGCACACCGGGGAGCTGTTTTTT
TRBD2 | - | TRBJ2-5 | TRBV9 | CASSLSSGRSGETQYF | TGTGCCAGCAGTCTTTCCAGCGGGAGATCTGGAGAGACCCAGTACTTC
TRBD1 | - | TRBJ1-1 | TRBV7-2 | CASSARDRGRDEAFF | TGTGCCAGCAGCGCTAGGGACAGGGGGCGTGATGAAGCTTTCTTT
TRBD2 | - | TRBJ2-2 | TRBV7-9 | CASSWTSGLTGELFF | TGTGCCAGCAGCTGGACTAGCGGGCTCACCGGGGAGCTGTTTTTT
- | - | TRBJ1-5 | TRBV19 | CASSRIVSSNQPQHF | TGTGCCAGTAGTCGCATTGTCAGTAGCAATCAGCCCCAGCATTTT
TRBD2 | - | TRBJ2-7 | TRBV7-8 | CASSLERLAGSEQYF | TGTGCCAGCAGCTTAGAGCGACTAGCTGGAAGCGAGCAGTACTTC
TRBD2 | - | TRBJ2-5 | TRBV5-1 | CASSLPTSGETQYF | TGCGCCAGCAGCCTACCGACTAGCGGGGAGACCCAGTACTTC
- | - | TRBJ2-1 | TRBV5-1 | CASSLAWRNSYNEQFF | TGCGCCAGCAGCTTGGCATGGCGGAACTCCTACAATGAGCAGTTCTTC
- | - | TRBJ1-4 | TRBV19 | CATATGQGATNEKLFF | TGTGCCACAGCTACCGGGCAGGGCGCAACTAATGAAAAACTGTTTTTT
- | - | TRBJ2-7 | TRBV2 | CASSALGLRSYEQYF | TGTGCCAGCAGTGCCCTGGGACTTCGCTCCTACGAGCAGTACTTC
- | - | TRBJ2-1 | TRBV7-9 | CASSLVRSSGDEQFF | TGTGCCAGCAGCCTCGTTAGAAGTAGCGGCGATGAGCAGTTCTTC
- | - | TRBJ2-7 | TRBV20-1 | CSARSRYEQYF | TGCAGTGCTAGGTCTAGATACGAGCAGTACTTC
TRBD1 | - | TRBJ2-1 | TRBV5-5 | CASSRQGEGYNEQFF | TGTGCCAGCAGTCGACAGGGCGAAGGGTACAATGAGCAGTTCTTC
- | - | TRBJ2-7 | TRBV3-1/TRBV3-2 | CASSAVVHEQYF | TGTGCCAGCAGCGCCGTCGTACACGAGCAGTACTTC
- | - | TRBJ1-1 | TRBV30 | CAWSPSVGTEAFF | TGTGCCTGGAGCCCCTCGGTTGGAACTGAAGCTTTCTTT
TRBD2 | - | TRBJ2-2 | TRBV5-4 | CASSLGGRATGELFF | TGTGCCAGCAGCTTGGGTGGGAGGGCCACCGGGGAGCTGTTTTTT
TRBD1 | - | TRBJ1-5 | TRBV7-2 | CASSLAGGGGQPQHF | TGTGCCAGCAGCTTAGCAGGGGGCGGTGGACAGCCCCAGCATTTT
- | - | TRBJ2-7 | TRBV13 | CASSLGVHEQYF | TGTGCCAGCAGCTTAGGAGTTCACGAGCAGTACTTC
- | few | TRBJ1-4 | TRBV28 | CASSPGGGDEKLFF | TGTGCCAGCAGCCCGGGGGGTGGAGACGAAAAACTGTTTTTT
TRBD2 | - | TRBJ2-1 | TRBV11-3 | CASSLVSGVSYNEQFF | TGTGCCAGCAGCTTAGTTAGCGGGGTGTCCTACAATGAGCAGTTCTTC
- | - | TRBJ2-3 | TRBV6-2/TRBV6-3 | CASSFGGSAQYF | TGTGCCAGCAGTTTCGGCGGTTCGGCGCAGTATTTT
- | - | TRBJ2-2 | TRBV5-1 | CASSLGGTDTGELFF | TGCGCCAGCAGCTTGGGAGGAACTGACACCGGGGAGCTGTTTTTT